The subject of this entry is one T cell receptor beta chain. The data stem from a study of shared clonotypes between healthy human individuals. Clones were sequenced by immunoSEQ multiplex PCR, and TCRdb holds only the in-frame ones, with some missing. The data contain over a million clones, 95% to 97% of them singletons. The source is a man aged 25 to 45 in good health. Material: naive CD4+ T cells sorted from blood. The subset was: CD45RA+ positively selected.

The CDR3 DNA follows: TGCGCCAGCAGCTGGGGACTTACCAACTACGAGCAGTACTTC. As protein: CASSWGLTNYEQYF. V gene TRBV5-1 combines with J gene TRBJ2-7; TRBD2 might be the D (6 bases). Germline V CDR1 and CDR2: SGHRS, YFSETQ. V lost 3 bases and J lost 3, with 13 bases in between. There are 14 residues in the CDR3.